The 31 T cell receptor beta chains below all came from one sample that was sequenced in a study of shared clonotypes between healthy human individuals. CD45RO negativity and positive selection for CCR7 defined naive CD8 cells, a population that excluded terminally differentiated effector memory CD45RA+ cells. TCRdb keeps only in-frame clones here, not all; method: immunoSEQ multiplex PCR. The repertoire holds almost 700,000 clones, with about 90% as singletons. The sample was naive CD8+ T cells sorted from blood. These receptor sequences come from a man aged 25-40 years in good health.

V usage is TRBV6-5 and J usage is TRBJ2-1, with 10 bases lining up with TRBD1. With V trimmed by 8 bases and J by 7 bases, 11 bases remained unmatched. The CDR3 runs 15 residues. From germline, CDR1 is MNHEY and CDR2 SVGAGI. CDR3 DNA sequence: TGTGCCAGCCATCTAGGACAGGGGGGACTGAATGAGCAGTTCTTC. This codes for CASHLGQGGLNEQFF.

This clone was picked up one time. This chain connects TRBV9 to TRBJ2-1, with D possibly being TRBD1 (6 bases). CDR3 size: 15 residues. V dropped 4 bases and J dropped 2 bases, with 13 bases sitting between them. CDR1 SGDLS and CDR2 YYNGEE come from the germline V gene. The CDR3 region has the DNA TGTGCCAGCAGCTCTGAGGGGGAAGCCTACAATGAGCAGTTCTTC. Translation: CASSSEGEAYNEQFF.

The rearrangement joins TRBV29-1 to TRBJ2-7; tentatively, D is TRBD1 (5 bases). CDR1 and CDR2 from the germline V gene are SQVTM and ANQGSEA. V dropped 3 bases and J dropped 0 bases, with 9 bases sitting between them. The CDR3 consists of 13 residues. CDR3 sequence reads: CSVDSDTSYEQYF. Written as DNA, the CDR3 is TGCAGCGTTGACTCGGACACCTCCTACGAGCAGTACTTC.

This clone has only one observation. The chain employs TRBV5-1 and TRBJ2-3; TRBD1 matches at 9 bases. J was trimmed by 2 bases and V by 0 bases; bases with no gene match: 4. This CDR3 region has 16 residues. The germline CDR1 and CDR2 sequences are SGHRS and YFSETQ. The DNA of the CDR3 is TGCGCCAGCAGCTTGGGCACAGGGGGCATCACAGATACGCAGTATTTT. It encodes CASSLGTGGITDTQYF.

The J gene is TRBJ1-2, the V gene TRBV27; no reliable D call. The CDR3 extends over 14 amino acids. V dropped 5 bases and J dropped 1 base, with 11 bases sitting between them. CDR1 and CDR2 (germline): MNHEY, SMNVEV (reference sequence). The CDR3 DNA reads as TGTGCCAGCAGTCCTTACGGGCTTAACTATGGCTACACCTTC. This translates into CASSPYGLNYGYTF.

The chain uses TRBV11-2 and TRBJ2-2; possibly TRBD2 for D (6 bases). The V gene's germline CDR1 is SGHAT and CDR2 FQNNGV. The CDR3 is made up of 13 amino acids. CDR3 loop: CATFGSRAGELFF. CDR3 bases: TGTGCAACGTTCGGGAGCAGGGCCGGGGAGCTGTTTTTT.

The chain uses TRBV7-9 and TRBJ2-4, with 8 bases aligning to TRBD1. J lost 6 bases, V lost 8 bases, and 18 bases had no gene match. The CDR3 is 17 residues long. CDR1 is SEHNR, CDR2 FQNEAQ, per germline (reference sequence). The CDR3 loop reads CASGIPRGPTDPNIQYF. CDR3 coding DNA: TGTGCCAGCGGAATACCCAGGGGGCCCACAGATCCAAACATTCAGTACTTC.

The rearrangement links TRBV2 to TRBJ2-3, with TRBD1 identical over 8 bases. The V segment lost 5 bases and the J segment 4 bases; nucleotides outside the gene matches: 8. Germline V gene sequence: CDR1 SNHLY, CDR2 FYNNEI. The CDR3 sequence is 15 residues long. The CDR3 reads CASSLQGAFSDTQYF. The CDR3, as DNA: TGTGCCAGCAGTCTGCAGGGGGCGTTTTCAGATACGCAGTATTTT.

The chain carries TRBV29-1 and TRBJ2-1; the D is unclear. Germline V gene sequence: CDR1 SQVTM, CDR2 ANQGSEA. V was clipped by 3 bases and J by 5 bases, with 5 bases between them. The CDR3 contains 11 residues. CDR3 DNA: TGCAGCGTTGAGGGGAACAATGAGCAGTTCTTC. This codes for CSVEGNNEQFF.

The chain couples TRBV4-3 to TRBJ2-3, with TRBD2 matching over 8 bases. This CDR3 contains 16 residues. The V gene's germline CDR1 is LGHNA and CDR2 YSLEER. V lost 0 bases, J lost 6 bases, and 8 bases stayed unmatched. The CDR3 DNA is TGCGCCAGCAGCCAAGACTACGCGGGGGGCGGGGATACGCAGTATTTT. It specifies CASSQDYAGGGDTQYF.

The chain joins TRBV11-2 to TRBJ2-3, with 11 bases that match TRBD1. CDR3 length equals 16 residues. V lost 2 bases, J lost 5 bases, and 6 bases stayed unmatched. CDR1 and CDR2 from the germline V gene are SGHAT and FQNNGV. Here the CDR3 reads CASSLIGTGGIDTQYF. In DNA, the CDR3 is TGTGCCAGCAGCTTAATCGGGACAGGGGGAATAGATACGCAGTATTTT.

The rearrangement uses TRBV9 and TRBJ2-1; no definite D call. The V gene lost 4 bases and the J gene lost 8 bases, with 19 bases spanning the gap. The CDR3 length is 15 residues. CDR1 and CDR2 (germline): SGDLS, YYNGEE. The CDR3, as DNA: TGTGCCAGCAGCCCAGTAGGGTTCGCGTGGGATGAGCAGTTCTTC. The encoded protein is CASSPVGFAWDEQFF.

This chain connects TRBV11-3 to TRBJ2-7; D may be TRBD1 (5 bases). This CDR3 comprises 12 residues. CDR1 SGHNT and CDR2 YENEEA come from the germline V gene. The ends were cut back, 2 bases at V and 7 bases at J, with 9 bases in the middle. The CDR3 loop reads CASSLPGSEQYF. In DNA, the CDR3 is TGTGCCAGCAGCTTACCAGGGTCGGAGCAGTACTTC.

The chain has TRBV9 and TRBJ2-4; 11 nucleotides match TRBD2. J gave up 13 bases and V 0 bases, and 3 bases lay outside the gene matches. The germline gives CDR1 SGDLS, CDR2 YYNGEE. This CDR3 has 13 amino acids. In DNA form, the CDR3 reads TGTGCCAGCAGCGTAGACCTAGCGGGAGGACAGTACTTC. Residues: CASSVDLAGGQYF.

The J gene is TRBJ2-5, the V gene TRBV4-1; a weak D match, TRBD2 (6 bases). The DNA end is a closer match to TRBJ2-7, so the J assignment may be wrong. In germline, CDR1 is MGHRA, CDR2 YSYEKL. The CDR3 contains 19 residues. CDR3 sequence (DNA): TGCGCCAGCAGCCAAGGGGCGGCGGGGCGGGACTTCCTCTCCTACGAGCAGTACTTC. It is translated as CASSQGAAGRDFLSYEQYF.

V is TRBV29-1 and J is TRBJ2-5; D is perhaps TRBD2 (6 bases). Deletions cut 7 bases from V and 2 bases from J, with 17 bases between. Germline CDR1 and CDR2: SQVTM and ANQGSEA. The CDR3 is 14 residues long. CDR3 sequence (DNA): TGCAGCGGAATAAGATTGACTAGTCAAGAGACCCAGTACTTC. It yields the protein CSGIRLTSQETQYF.

V usage is TRBV5-8 and J usage is TRBJ2-7; D gene unclear. From germline, CDR1 is SGHTS and CDR2 YDEGEE. Trimming removed 0 bases at V and 0 bases at J, with 7 bases between. This CDR3 has 14 amino acids. Here the CDR3 reads CASSLGVSSYEQYF. The CDR3 DNA reads as TGTGCCAGCAGCTTGGGGGTCAGCTCCTACGAGCAGTACTTC.

The chain uses TRBV27 and TRBJ2-1; D remains ambiguous. The germline V gene encodes CDR1 MNHEY and CDR2 SMNVEV (reference sequence). The CDR3 is 13 amino acids. The V end lost 6 bases, the J end lost 7 bases, and 13 bases lay between the germline ends. This CDR3 reads CASSLSRRNEQFF. CDR3 nucleotide sequence: TGTGCCAGCAGCTTAAGCAGGCGGAATGAGCAGTTCTTC.

J is TRBJ1-5 and V is TRBV7-9; no clear D. Germline assignment: CDR1 SEHNR and CDR2 FQNEAQ (reference sequence). The CDR3 loop spans 12 amino acids. Deletions cut 5 bases from V and 7 bases from J, with 9 bases between. The CDR3 spells CASSRDEQPQHF. DNA of the CDR3: TGTGCCAGCAGCAGAGATGAGCAGCCCCAGCATTTT.

J is TRBJ2-1 and V is TRBV10-3; TRBD1 matches 9 bases. This CDR3 comprises 17 residues. Unmatched junction bases numbered 7, after V lost 3 bases and J lost 1 base. CDR1 and CDR2 from the germline V gene are ENHRY and SYGVKD. The CDR3: CAISDTGGRPSYNEQFF. CDR3 nucleotides: TGTGCCATCAGTGATACAGGGGGCCGCCCTTCCTACAATGAGCAGTTCTTC.

Only one count was recorded for this clone. This chain connects TRBV7-8 to TRBJ2-3; D remains unclear. The CDR3 spans 13 residues. Trimming pared 5 bases from V and 1 base from J, leaving 7 bases between. Germline V gene data show CDR1 as SGHVS and CDR2 as FQNEAQ. In DNA, the CDR3 is TGTGCCAGCAGCCACCCAGGCACAGATACGCAGTATTTT. The encoded protein is CASSHPGTDTQYF.

The rearrangement joins TRBV7-9 to TRBJ2-3; the D is unclear. Trimming took 4 bases from V and 4 from J, leaving 9 bases between them. Germline assignment: CDR1 SEHNR and CDR2 FQNEAQ (reference sequence). The CDR3 length is 13 residues. CDR3 coding DNA: TGTGCCAGCAGCTCCGCACTCCCAGATACGCAGTATTTT. Its translation is CASSSALPDTQYF.

CDR3 in amino acids: CASSIASFSRNEQFF. The CDR3, as DNA: TGTGCCAGTAGTATAGCTAGCTTCTCTCGAAATGAGCAGTTCTTC. V gene TRBV19 combines with J gene TRBJ2-1, with a possible D match to TRBD2 (5 bases). Germline V gene lookup returns CDR1 LNHDA and CDR2 SQIVND (reference sequence). CDR3 size: 15 residues. V was trimmed by 1 base and J by 7 bases, leaving 14 bases between them.

This chain links TRBV5-4 with TRBJ2-7, with a possible D match to TRBD1 (6 bases). V was shortened by 4 bases and J by 0 bases, with 17 bases between the two germline ends. Germline V lookup: CDR1 SGHNT, CDR2 YYREEE (reference sequence). The length of the CDR3 is 16 residues. CDR3 sequence reads: CASSPGVPLSSYEQYF. The CDR3 DNA reads as TGTGCCAGCAGCCCAGGGGTCCCCTTAAGCTCCTACGAGCAGTACTTC. The variable domain in full, completed from reference TRBV5-4 and TRBJ2-7, reads ETGVTQSPTHLIKTRGQQVTLRCSSQSGHNTVSWYQQALGQGPQFIFQYYREEENGRGNFPPRFSGLQFPNYSSELNVNALELDDSALYLCASSPGVPLSSYEQYFGPGTRLTVT.

V usage is TRBV21-1 and J usage is TRBJ2-3. TRBV21-1 is a pseudogene segment. This CDR3 region has 14 residues. The CDR3 DNA reads as TGTGCCAGCAGCAAAGGGGGATTCACAGATACGCAGTATTTT. Protein product: CASSKGGFTDTQYF.

This sequence joins TRBV18 and TRBJ1-2; 8 bases are shared with TRBD1. This CDR3 has 14 amino acids. The germline gives CDR1 KGHSH, CDR2 LQKENI. The ends lost 2 bases at V and 7 bases at J; junction bases unmatched: 6. Here the CDR3 reads CASSPKDRAFGYTF. CDR3 DNA: TGTGCCAGCTCACCAAAGGACAGGGCGTTTGGCTACACCTTC. Supplemented by reference TRBV18 and TRBJ1-2, the full variable domain reads NAGVMQNPRHLVRRRGQEARLRCSPMKGHSHVYWYRQLPEEGLKFMVYLQKENIIDESGMPKERFSAEFPKEGPSILRIQQVVRGDSAAYFCASSPKDRAFGYTFGSGTRLTVV.

The chain combines TRBV6-6 with TRBJ2-4, with TRBD1 matching over 7 bases. The CDR3 spans 14 residues. The germline gives CDR1 MNHNY, CDR2 SVGAGI (reference sequence). V gave up 7 bases and J gave up 3 bases; unmatched junction bases: 6. The CDR3 protein is CASTPQGDKNIQYF. Here the CDR3 DNA reads TGTGCCAGCACCCCTCAGGGGGACAAAAACATTCAGTACTTC.

About this clone itself: Other DNA sequences in this sample translate to the same CDR3. The chain employs TRBV29-1 and TRBJ2-7; D is unresolved. This CDR3 has 12 amino acids. Trimming pared 4 bases from V and 0 bases from J, leaving 7 bases between. Per germline, CDR1 SQVTM and CDR2 ANQGSEA. DNA of the CDR3: TGCAGCGTTGCAGGTAGCTCCTACGAGCAGTACTTC. It yields the protein CSVAGSSYEQYF.

The chain is built from TRBV28 and TRBJ2-3; D might be TRBD1 (5 bases). CDR1 and CDR2 (germline): MDHEN, SYDVKM. This CDR3 contains 13 residues. Trimming removed 6 bases from V and 1 base from J, with 8 bases in between. CDR3 residues: CASRPTGTDTQYF. The CDR3 DNA reads TGTGCCAGCAGGCCGACAGGCACAGATACGCAGTATTTT. The full variable domain, with the rest looked up from reference TRBV28 and TRBJ2-3, is DVKVTQSSRYLVKRTGEKVFLECVQDMDHENMFWYRQDPGLGLRLIYFSYDVKMKEKGDIPEGYSVSREKKERFSLILESASTNQTSMYLCASRPTGTDTQYFGPGTRLTVL.

J is TRBJ2-7 and V is TRBV4-2, with TRBD2 identical over 11 bases. The CDR3 has 16 residues. Trimming removed 0 bases from V and 9 bases from J; junction bases left unmatched: 10. CDR1 LGHNA and CDR2 YNFKEQ come from the germline V gene. The CDR3 protein is CASSQELAGAYGVQYF. The CDR3 DNA follows: TGTGCCAGCAGCCAAGAACTAGCGGGAGCCTACGGGGTGCAGTACTTC.

The gene calls are TRBV27 and TRBJ2-2, with 12 bases fitting TRBD2. V was clipped by 6 bases and J by 5 bases; unmatched bases: 7. Germline V gene lookup returns CDR1 MNHEY and CDR2 SMNVEV (reference sequence). This CDR3 spans 16 amino acids. CDR3 region: CASRPTSGRITGELFF. The CDR3, as DNA: TGTGCCAGCAGACCCACTAGCGGGAGGATAACCGGGGAGCTGTTTTTT.